This T cell receptor beta chain emerged from a study of T cell responses to AZD1222 COVID-19 vaccine. Study results and limitations: Spike-specific TCR breadth and depth both grew after two AZD1222 doses. Just 5 to 7 AZD1222 recipients were seropositive at baseline. It was only after the peak T cell response that any repertoires were sampled. White British donors predominated, females outnumbered males, and clonal diversity was possibly underestimated.

Germline values: CDR1 KGHSH, CDR2 LQKENI. This CDR3 spans 15 amino acids. Trimming shortened V by 5 bases and J by 0 bases, and 14 bases separated the two germline ends. Repertoires were generated with immunoSEQ multiplex PCR, while TCRdb's copy carries only in-frame clones and drops some. The table records 130,000 or so clones, about 90% of them present only once. To note about this clone: Its antigen is currently unknown.

The receptor was derived from an adult who received the MenACWY meningococcal vaccine as a control. The material sequenced was peripheral blood, taken 28 days after the second dose of the MenACWY control vaccine. The chain combines TRBV18 with TRBJ2-7; the D gene is possibly TRBD1 (5 bases). CDR3 loop: CASSLQDKLSYEQYF. The CDR3 DNA reads as TGTGCCAGCTCATTACAGGACAAACTCTCCTACGAGCAGTACTTC.